The sequence of this TCR beta chain was determined in a study of T cells in Graves' hyperthyroidism and ophthalmopathy. Whole-study results and caveats: The model's output predicted ophthalmopathy at a median of roughly 6.9 months prior to onset. Clonotypes that were expanded in thyroid above 0.001 mostly appeared in blood too.

In germline, CDR1 is SQVTM, CDR2 ANQGSEA. Trimming stripped 6 bases from V and 3 bases from J, with 15 bases between. The CDR3 is 13 amino acids. Amplified TCR beta CDR3 regions came from RNA transcripts. The HTBI primer set served for first-round RT-PCR of the TCR CDR3. TCRdb ran MiXCR on the multiplex PCR reads and lists one entry per CDR3 protein. The table has 650,000 to 750,000 distinct CDR3 sequences, 13% to 15% seen once. This clonotype was counted a few times. Its antigen is unidentified. The sequenced sample was blood. This chain links TRBV29-1 with TRBJ2-7, with a weak D call TRBD1 (6 bases). This receptor was taken from a woman aged 18 to 35 with Graves' hyperthyroidism. CDR3 sequence: CSVLYRTDYEQYF. As DNA, the CDR3 is TGCAGCGTCTTGTACAGGACAGACTACGAGCAGTACTTC.